This T cell receptor beta chain came from a study of cytomegalovirus exposure and HLA in healthy donors. As concerns this clone: No antigen is known for it.

The V and J ends lost 0 bases and 6 bases, in that order; junction bases with no gene match: 4. The CDR3 length is 15 residues. Germline values: CDR1 SGDLS, CDR2 YYNGEE. Study-level results: No immune exposure information besides CMV serostatus was available. The authors later linked a missense DCLRE1C variant to TCR beta V- and J-gene trimming.

The PCR was carried out with 60 Vbeta primers and 13 Jbeta primers. The protocol was immunoSEQ multiplex PCR, while the TCRdb copy is restricted to in-frame clones and leaves out a portion. The sample carries 90,000 to 110,000 clones, over 80% recorded once. The rearrangement links TRBV9 to TRBJ2-2, with 8 positions matching TRBD1. The sequenced sample was PBMCs. The sequence derives from a man aged 30 to 45 in good health and CMV-seropositive. For the CDR3, the DNA is TGTGCCAGCAGCGTAGGGACAGGGTTGGCCGGGGAGCTGTTTTTT. This gives the protein CASSVGTGLAGELFF.